Listed below are T cell receptor beta chains from one sample, sequenced in a study of T cell changes during pregnancy in multiple sclerosis. Using immunoSEQ multiplex PCR, the repertoire was profiled, and TCRdb retains in-frame clones only, with some absent. The sample shows 55,000 to 70,000 clones, 90% of them seen only once. Here the sequenced sample was peripheral blood, taken in the first trimester of pregnancy. The receptor source for this set is a female donor in good health, enrolled as a control in a pregnancy study. The CDR3 runs from the conserved cysteine through the conserved F or W. D genes are given only for firm matches. Expanded clones get a size class; other rows say once, few or many, or leave the size out.

d_gene: NA
v_gene: TRBV25-1
abundance: NA
j_gene: TRBJ1-1
CDR3nt: TGTGCCAGCAGTGAATCTAAAGGGGCCACTGAAGCTTTCTTT
CDR3aa: CASSESKGATEAFF

d_gene: NA
v_gene: TRBV7-8
abundance: NA
j_gene: TRBJ2-1
CDR3nt: TGTGCCAGCAGCTACAATGATCTAGGATCGTGGGTCCGGTATGTCAATGAGCAGTTCTTC
CDR3aa: CASSYNDLGSWVRYVNEQFF

d_gene: TRBD2
v_gene: TRBV6-5
abundance: NA
j_gene: TRBJ2-5
CDR3nt: TGTGCCAGCAGTTACTCGTTACTAGCGGGGGGAGAGACCCAGTACTTC
CDR3aa: CASSYSLLAGGETQYF

d_gene: NA
v_gene: TRBV7-9
abundance: NA
j_gene: TRBJ2-2
CDR3nt: TGTGCCAGCGAAAACCGGGGGGCGTTGGGTAACACCGGGGAGCTGTTTTTT
CDR3aa: CASENRGALGNTGELFF

d_gene: TRBD2
v_gene: TRBV6-5
abundance: NA
j_gene: TRBJ2-2
CDR3nt: TGTGCCAGCAGCCAAGCGGGAGGGCCCCCCGGGGAGCTGTTTTTT
CDR3aa: CASSQAGGPPGELFF

d_gene: NA
v_gene: TRBV27
abundance: NA
j_gene: TRBJ2-7
CDR3nt: TGTGCCAGCAGTTTAGTGGACAGCTCCTACGAGCAGTACTTC
CDR3aa: CASSLVDSSYEQYF

d_gene: NA
v_gene: TRBV7-2
abundance: NA
j_gene: TRBJ2-3
CDR3nt: TGTGCCAGCAGCGTCGTCGGGAACACAGATACGCAGTATTTT
CDR3aa: CASSVVGNTDTQYF

d_gene: NA
v_gene: TRBV19
abundance: NA
j_gene: TRBJ2-7
CDR3nt: TGTGCCAGTAGCCCCGGGATTAGCTACGAGCAGTACTTC
CDR3aa: CASSPGISYEQYF

d_gene: NA
v_gene: TRBV5-1
abundance: NA
j_gene: TRBJ1-1
CDR3nt: TGCGCCAGCAGCTCCAACACGAACACTGAAGCTTTCTTT
CDR3aa: CASSSNTNTEAFF

d_gene: NA
v_gene: TRBV7-2
abundance: NA
j_gene: TRBJ2-7
CDR3nt: TGTGCCAGCAGCTTAGGCGGGGGCCTTAAAGGGGAGCAGTACTTC
CDR3aa: CASSLGGGLKGEQYF

d_gene: TRBD2
v_gene: TRBV4-2
abundance: NA
j_gene: TRBJ2-2
CDR3nt: TGTGCCAGCAGCCAAGATGTAGCGGGGGCGGGCACCGGGGAGCTGTTTTTT
CDR3aa: CASSQDVAGAGTGELFF

d_gene: NA
v_gene: TRBV5-5
abundance: NA
j_gene: TRBJ2-7
CDR3nt: TGTGCCAGCAGCTTCGGGGGAACCTACGAGCAGTACTTC
CDR3aa: CASSFGGTYEQYF

d_gene: NA
v_gene: TRBV7-9
abundance: NA
j_gene: TRBJ1-4
CDR3nt: TGTGCCAGCAGCCGGACAACCGCAACTAATGAAAAACTGTTTTTT
CDR3aa: CASSRTTATNEKLFF

d_gene: TRBD2
v_gene: TRBV5-1
abundance: NA
j_gene: TRBJ2-7
CDR3nt: TGCGCCAGCAGCTGGAAGGGACTAGCGGACGAGCAGTACTTC
CDR3aa: CASSWKGLADEQYF

d_gene: NA
v_gene: TRBV28
abundance: once
j_gene: TRBJ1-2
CDR3nt: TGTGCCAGCTGGGCACCTTCTCTTCGGTATGGCTACACCTTC
CDR3aa: CASWAPSLRYGYTF

d_gene: TRBD1
v_gene: TRBV2
abundance: NA
j_gene: TRBJ2-3
CDR3nt: TGTGCCAGCAGTGAATTCGCAGGGGGTGCCACAGATACGCAGTATTTT
CDR3aa: CASSEFAGGATDTQYF

d_gene: TRBD2
v_gene: TRBV9
abundance: NA
j_gene: TRBJ2-3
CDR3nt: TGTGCCAGTAGCCCCCAGTTGCGGGGGGGCTTAGATACGCAGTATTTT
CDR3aa: CASSPQLRGGLDTQYF

d_gene: NA
v_gene: TRBV11-2
abundance: NA
j_gene: TRBJ2-7
CDR3nt: TGTGCCAGCAGCTACCTGACAGGCCCCTACGAGCAGTACTTC
CDR3aa: CASSYLTGPYEQYF

d_gene: NA
v_gene: TRBV19
abundance: NA
j_gene: TRBJ1-1
CDR3nt: TGTGCCAGTAGTCGAATTGGACAGCCCGTTTTCGGGGAGAACACTGAAGCTTTCTTT
CDR3aa: CASSRIGQPVFGENTEAFF

d_gene: NA
v_gene: TRBV6-5
abundance: NA
j_gene: TRBJ1-1
CDR3nt: TGTGCCAGCAGTTACAAGGGGTCTGAAGCTTTCTTT
CDR3aa: CASSYKGSEAFF

d_gene: NA
v_gene: TRBV18
abundance: few
j_gene: TRBJ2-2
CDR3nt: TGTGCCAGCTCACCTACCCCGGCGGGGGCCAGAGACACCGGGGAGCTGTTTTTT
CDR3aa: CASSPTPAGARDTGELFF

d_gene: NA
v_gene: TRBV2
abundance: NA
j_gene: TRBJ1-5
CDR3nt: TGTGCCAGCAGGCTAATGGGCGTAAGCAATCAGCCCCAGCATTTT
CDR3aa: CASRLMGVSNQPQHF

d_gene: TRBD1
v_gene: TRBV9
abundance: once
j_gene: TRBJ1-2
CDR3nt: TGTGCCAGCAGCGTAGAGGGACAGGGGGCTAGCGGCTACACCTTC
CDR3aa: CASSVEGQGASGYTF

d_gene: TRBD2
v_gene: TRBV28
abundance: once
j_gene: TRBJ2-7
CDR3nt: TGTGCCAGCAGCCGAGAGCGGGATTTGTACGAGCAGTACTTC
CDR3aa: CASSRERDLYEQYF

d_gene: NA
v_gene: TRBV7-2
abundance: once
j_gene: TRBJ1-5
CDR3nt: TGTGCCAGCAGCTTAGCGGGTGGTCAGCGGCCCCAGCATTTT
CDR3aa: CASSLAGGQRPQHF

d_gene: NA
v_gene: TRBV10-3
abundance: few
j_gene: TRBJ1-5
CDR3nt: TGTGCCATCAGCACAGCCCTTAATCAGCCCCAGCATTTT
CDR3aa: CAISTALNQPQHF

d_gene: NA
v_gene: TRBV13
abundance: NA
j_gene: TRBJ2-7
CDR3nt: TGTGCCAGCTGGCCCCCGGGACATACCTACGAGCAGTACTTC
CDR3aa: CASWPPGHTYEQYF

d_gene: NA
v_gene: TRBV18
abundance: NA
j_gene: TRBJ2-3
CDR3nt: TGTGCCAGCTCACCACCGTATAACTCGACAGATACGCAGTATTTT
CDR3aa: CASSPPYNSTDTQYF

d_gene: TRBD2
v_gene: TRBV19
abundance: NA
j_gene: TRBJ2-3
CDR3nt: TGTGCCAGTAGTATCCTAGCGGGATACACAGATACGCAGTATTTT
CDR3aa: CASSILAGYTDTQYF

d_gene: NA
v_gene: TRBV6-6
abundance: NA
j_gene: TRBJ1-5
CDR3nt: TGTGCCAGCAGTTTAGAGAATCACCTATATCAGCCCCAGCATTTT
CDR3aa: CASSLENHLYQPQHF

d_gene: TRBD1
v_gene: TRBV7-9
abundance: NA
j_gene: TRBJ1-1
CDR3nt: TGTGCCGGGCAGGGGGCGGAGACTGAAGCTTTCTTT
CDR3aa: CAGQGAETEAFF

d_gene: NA
v_gene: TRBV10-3
abundance: NA
j_gene: TRBJ1-2
CDR3nt: TGTGCCATCAGTGGACAAGGGAGCCTTGGCTACACCTTC
CDR3aa: CAISGQGSLGYTF

d_gene: NA
v_gene: TRBV27
abundance: NA
j_gene: TRBJ2-1
CDR3nt: TGTGCCAGCAGTTTCCCCCCGGGACTCAGCAATGAGCAGTTCTTC
CDR3aa: CASSFPPGLSNEQFF

d_gene: NA
v_gene: TRBV4-1
abundance: NA
j_gene: TRBJ1-1
CDR3nt: TGCGCCAGCAGCCAATGGCCAAAAAACACTGAAGCTTTCTTT
CDR3aa: CASSQWPKNTEAFF

d_gene: NA
v_gene: TRBV15
abundance: NA
j_gene: TRBJ2-2
CDR3nt: TGTGCCACCAGCAGAAGGGGCGGCGGGGAGCTGTTTTTT
CDR3aa: CATSRRGGGELFF

d_gene: TRBD1
v_gene: TRBV28
abundance: NA
j_gene: TRBJ1-5
CDR3nt: TGTGCCAGCGGGCGACAGGGCGGCAATCAGCCCCAGCATTTT
CDR3aa: CASGRQGGNQPQHF

d_gene: NA
v_gene: TRBV28
abundance: NA
j_gene: TRBJ2-7
CDR3nt: TGTGCCAGCAGTTTACTTTTACAGGGCGAAACCTACGAGCAGTACTTC
CDR3aa: CASSLLLQGETYEQYF

d_gene: TRBD2
v_gene: TRBV5-5
abundance: NA
j_gene: TRBJ2-7
CDR3nt: TGTGCCAGCAGCCTGACGCTCCTAGCGGTCTACGAGCAGTACTTC
CDR3aa: CASSLTLLAVYEQYF

d_gene: NA
v_gene: TRBV4-1
abundance: NA
j_gene: TRBJ2-7
CDR3nt: TGCGCCAGCAGCCACGACTCTCCCGGCGAGCAGTACTTC
CDR3aa: CASSHDSPGEQYF

d_gene: TRBD2
v_gene: TRBV6-1
abundance: few
j_gene: TRBJ2-1
CDR3nt: TGTGCCACTACTGGGCGGGAGTTCAATGAGCAGTTCTTC
CDR3aa: CATTGREFNEQFF

d_gene: NA
v_gene: TRBV5-4
abundance: NA
j_gene: TRBJ1-1
CDR3nt: TGTGCCAGCAGCCCGCCTGGCCCCTCTAACACTGAAGCTTTCTTT
CDR3aa: CASSPPGPSNTEAFF

d_gene: TRBD2
v_gene: TRBV19
abundance: NA
j_gene: TRBJ2-2
CDR3nt: TGTGCCAGTAACAGCGGGGATATCGGGGAGCTGTTTTTT
CDR3aa: CASNSGDIGELFF

d_gene: TRBD1
v_gene: TRBV7-9
abundance: once
j_gene: TRBJ1-1
CDR3nt: TGTGCCAGCAGCTTAGGGCCAGGACAGGGGAACACTGAAGCTTTCTTT
CDR3aa: CASSLGPGQGNTEAFF

d_gene: TRBD2
v_gene: TRBV5-1
abundance: once
j_gene: TRBJ2-3
CDR3nt: TGCGCCAGCAGCTTAGGACTAGCGGGGACCACAGATACGCAGTATTTT
CDR3aa: CASSLGLAGTTDTQYF

d_gene: TRBD1
v_gene: TRBV5-1
abundance: NA
j_gene: TRBJ1-1
CDR3nt: TGCGCCAGCAGCTCGTCGGGACAGGGTGGCACTGAAGCTTTCTTT
CDR3aa: CASSSSGQGGTEAFF